The 27 T cell receptor beta chains presented below share a single source sample, sequenced in a study of OX40 agonist ivuxolimab in advanced cancers. Clones were sequenced by immunoSEQ multiplex PCR, and TCRdb holds only the in-frame ones, with some missing. The sample has over 30,000 clones; around 76% are singletons. The input for sequencing was CD4+ or CD8+ T cells sorted from blood, taken in a trial of the OX40 agonist ivuxolimab. The receptors were sampled from an adult with an advanced solid tumor such as melanoma, head and neck, liver or kidney cancer.

The chain links TRBV6-6 to TRBJ1-6; D call uncertain. Germline loops: CDR1 MNHNY, CDR2 SVGAGI (reference sequence). V lost 0 bases to trimming and J lost 9 bases, with 3 bases between them. CDR3 length equals 12 residues. The CDR3 DNA is TGTGCCAGCAGTTACTCGACTTCACCCCTCCACTTT. Residues: CASSYSTSPLHF.

The chain joins TRBV14 to TRBJ1-2; D remains unclear. Germline CDR1 and CDR2: SGHDN and FVKESK. The V end lost 2 bases, the J end lost 3 bases, and 7 bases lay between the germline ends. The CDR3 totals 13 residues. Here the CDR3 DNA reads TGTGCCAGCAGCCAAAGGAGGGACTATGGCTACACCTTC. Its translation: CASSQRRDYGYTF.

The rearrangement joins TRBV2 to TRBJ1-2; D is uncertain. The CDR3 is 13 amino acids. The V end lost 6 bases, the J end lost 8 bases, and 16 bases lay between the germline ends. Germline V gene lookup returns CDR1 SNHLY and CDR2 FYNNEI. Here the CDR3 reads CASRPITRRGYTF. For the CDR3, the DNA is TGTGCCAGCAGGCCGATAACACGTAGGGGCTACACCTTC.

The chain has TRBV7-9 and TRBJ2-3, with D possibly being TRBD1 (6 bases). Trimming shortened V by 5 bases and J by 2 bases, and 17 bases separated the two germline ends. The germline V gene encodes CDR1 SEHNR and CDR2 FQNEAQ (reference sequence). The CDR3 runs to 16 residues. CDR3 loop: CASSRFLGQYTDTQYF. CDR3 nucleotide sequence: TGTGCCAGCAGCCGATTCCTCGGACAGTACACAGATACGCAGTATTTT.

The chain combines TRBV18 with TRBJ2-2; tentative D call: TRBD1 (6 bases). There are 15 residues in the CDR3. The germline V and J ends were trimmed by 2 bases and 5 bases, with 12 bases remaining between them. CDR1 and CDR2 (germline): KGHSH, LQKENI. The CDR3 is CASSPNGQGTGELFF. The CDR3 bases are TGTGCCAGCTCACCAAATGGGCAGGGGACCGGGGAGCTGTTTTTT.

Here the CDR3 DNA reads TGTGCCAGCAGCCCCAGGGACAGGAACACTGAAGCTTTCTTT. Protein: CASSPRDRNTEAFF. The chain carries TRBV6-5 and TRBJ1-1; 7 bases agree with TRBD1. Per germline, CDR1 MNHEY and CDR2 SVGAGI. The CDR3 covers 14 residues. V trimming: 6 bases; J trimming: 1 base; junction bases outside the gene matches: 5.

The V gene is TRBV28, the J gene TRBJ1-6; a weak D match, TRBD1 (6 bases). This CDR3 comprises 17 residues. The germline V gene encodes CDR1 MDHEN and CDR2 SYDVKM. The V end lost 6 bases, the J end lost 3 bases, and 18 bases lay between the germline ends. The DNA of the CDR3 is TGTGCCAGCAGAACCCATTCAACAGGGAGCTATAATTCACCCCTCCACTTT. Protein sequence: CASRTHSTGSYNSPLHF.

This chain joins TRBV5-1 and TRBJ2-2; D not resolved. The CDR3 totals 15 residues. V gave up 7 bases and J gave up 0 bases, with 13 bases separating them. Germline values: CDR1 SGHRS, CDR2 YFSETQ. The DNA of the CDR3 is TGCGCCAGCCGGAGAGCGTTAGCGAACACCGGGGAGCTGTTTTTT. Protein sequence: CASRRALANTGELFF.

This chain uses TRBV18 with TRBJ2-5; perhaps D is TRBD1 or TRBD2 (5 bases each). CDR1 and CDR2 (germline): KGHSH, LQKENI. V shed 3 bases and J shed 7 bases, with 18 bases lying between them. The CDR3 sequence is 15 residues long. The CDR3 DNA reads as TGTGCCAGCTCACCGGGGGTAGCGCGGATGGGGACCCAGTACTTC. Protein product: CASSPGVARMGTQYF.

V gene TRBV7-8 combines with J gene TRBJ2-1, with a possible D match to TRBD1 (5 bases). V lost 5 bases and J lost 0, with 8 bases in between. The CDR3 runs 14 residues. Germline V CDR1 and CDR2: SGHVS, FQNEAQ. The CDR3 region has the DNA TGTGCCAGCAGCACAGGTAGCTCCTACAATGAGCAGTTCTTC. It specifies CASSTGSSYNEQFF.

The chain links TRBV19 to TRBJ2-1, with 13 bases aligning to TRBD2. Per the germline V gene, CDR1 is LNHDA and CDR2 is SQIVND (reference sequence). The CDR3 runs to 17 residues. J lost 8 bases, V lost 4 bases, and 11 bases had no gene match. CDR3 amino acids: CASSTYWTSGSGDEQFF. CDR3 coding DNA: TGTGCCAGTAGTACGTACTGGACTAGCGGGAGTGGAGATGAGCAGTTCTTC.

The V gene is TRBV28, the J gene TRBJ1-1, with 8 bases aligning to TRBD1. V gave up 4 bases and J gave up 4 bases; unmatched junction bases: 5. CDR3 length equals 14 residues. Germline V gives CDR1 MDHEN, CDR2 SYDVKM. This CDR3 reads CASSSGGVSTEAFF. The CDR3 DNA reads TGTGCCAGCAGTTCAGGGGGCGTTAGCACTGAAGCTTTCTTT.

The chain couples TRBV6-5 to TRBJ2-1, with D possibly TRBD2 on 5 matching bases. In germline, CDR1 is MNHEY, CDR2 SVGAGI. V lost 5 bases, J lost 3 bases, and 14 bases lay in between. The CDR3 has 15 amino acids. The CDR3 here is CASSKQVSGYNEQFF. The CDR3 nucleotides are TGTGCCAGCAGTAAACAAGTAAGCGGCTACAATGAGCAGTTCTTC.

The rearrangement uses TRBV5-6 and TRBJ2-1, with D unresolved. V lost 3 bases and J 0 bases, leaving 4 bases between the germline ends. CDR1 is SGHDT and CDR2 is YYEEEE in the germline V gene. There are 13 residues in the CDR3. The CDR3 region has the DNA TGTGCCAGCAGCTACGGCTCCTACAATGAGCAGTTCTTC. This sequence encodes CASSYGSYNEQFF.

Relative to its sample, this clone is medium-sized. The chain uses TRBV5-4 and TRBJ1-2; 8 bases are a match to TRBD1. V gave up 2 bases and J gave up 4 bases; unmatched junction bases: 4. Germline V gives CDR1 SGHNT, CDR2 YYREEE (reference sequence). This CDR3 has 14 amino acids. Written as DNA, the CDR3 is TGTGCCAGCAGCTTTGGACAGGGCGGCTATGGCTACACCTTC. Translating gives CASSFGQGGYGYTF.

The gene calls are TRBV4-3 and TRBJ2-5, with TRBD2 identical over 9 bases. CDR1 is LGHNA, CDR2 YSLEER, per germline. V dropped 5 bases and J dropped 5; count of bases not matched to a gene: 9. The CDR3 length is 15 residues. DNA for the CDR3: TGCGCCAGCAGCGTCGGTAGCGGGAGCGGGGAGACCCAGTACTTC. Its translation is CASSVGSGSGETQYF.

CDR3 region: CASSDRRGQSGNTIYF. In nucleotides, the CDR3 is TGCGCCAGCAGTGACCGAAGGGGGCAATCTGGAAACACCATATATTTT. This chain connects TRBV10-2 to TRBJ1-3; 7 bases align to TRBD1. The junction had 6 bases not matched to a gene; V was cut back by 3 bases and J by 1 base. This CDR3 is 16 amino acids long. The germline CDR1 and CDR2 sequences are WSHSY and SAAADI.

The chain employs TRBV4-3 and TRBJ1-1, with a tentative D call TRBD1 (6 bases). From germline, CDR1 is LGHNA and CDR2 YSLEER. The CDR3 is 14 amino acids. Trimming cost V 1 base and J 5 bases, with 11 bases left between them. CDR3 coding DNA: TGCGCCAGCAGCCAAGTTGGGGGACAAACTGAAGCTTTCTTT. It codes for CASSQVGGQTEAFF.

The table lists this clone with a count of one. The J gene is TRBJ2-4, the V gene TRBV9, with 7 bases that match TRBD1. This CDR3 has 15 residues. The germline gives CDR1 SGDLS, CDR2 YYNGEE. V lost 3 bases and J lost 1; bases outside the gene matches: 4. CDR3 DNA: TGTGCCAGCAGCGAGGGGGCGGTGGCCAAAAACATTCAGTACTTC. It specifies CASSEGAVAKNIQYF.

The chain uses TRBV27 and TRBJ2-6, with D perhaps matching TRBD1 (6 bases). The CDR3 contains 16 residues. The germline gives CDR1 MNHEY, CDR2 SMNVEV (reference sequence). Deletions cut 3 bases from V and 2 bases from J, with 11 bases between. The CDR3 bases are TGTGCCAGCAGTTTGGGACATTCCACTGGGGCCAACGTCCTGACTTTC. Amino acid sequence: CASSLGHSTGANVLTF. Using reference TRBV27 and TRBJ2-6 for the parts outside the CDR3, the full variable domain is EAQVTQNPRYLITVTGKKLTVTCSQNMNHEYMSWYRQDPGLGLRQIYYSMNVEVTDKGDVPEGYKVSRKEKRNFPLILESPSPNQTSLYFCASSLGHSTGANVLTFGAGSRLTVL.

This clone was counted only a few times. The chain couples TRBV28 to TRBJ2-7; D is tentatively TRBD1 or TRBD2 (6 bases each). V was cut by 5 bases and J by 2 bases, with 13 bases left in between. Germline V gene sequence: CDR1 MDHEN, CDR2 SYDVKM. The CDR3 has 14 amino acids. The CDR3 DNA reads as TGTGCCAGCAGTATGGAGGGGGGCCCCTACGAGCAGTACTTC. This encodes CASSMEGGPYEQYF. Using reference TRBV28 and TRBJ2-7 for the parts outside the CDR3, the full variable domain is DVKVTQSSRYLVKRTGEKVFLECVQDMDHENMFWYRQDPGLGLRLIYFSYDVKMKEKGDIPEGYSVSREKKERFSLILESASTNQTSMYLCASSMEGGPYEQYFGPGTRLTVT.

The V call is TRBV21-1, the J call TRBJ2-3; TRBD2 is taken as the D call from the table, unchecked against the DNA. TRBV21-1 is shown as a pseudogene. There are 18 residues in the CDR3. The CDR3 bases are TGTGCCAGCAGCAAACGGGGGAAGACTAGCGGGCCCACAGATACGCAGTATTTT. Protein sequence: CASSKRGKTSGPTDTQYF.

The chain carries TRBV7-3 and TRBJ2-1; 8 bases line up with TRBD2. The CDR3 is 16 amino acids. The germline CDR1 and CDR2 sequences are SGHTA and FQGTGA. V dropped 3 bases and J dropped 5; count of bases not matched to a gene: 9. CDR3 protein: CASSLFSGVFHNEQFF. The CDR3 DNA sequence: TGTGCCAGCAGCTTGTTTAGCGGGGTTTTTCACAATGAGCAGTTCTTC. Together with reference TRBV7-3 and TRBJ2-1, the CDR3 gives the full variable domain: GAGVSQTPSNKVTEKGKYVELRCDPISGHTALYWYRQSLGQGPEFLIYFQGTGAADDSGLPNDRFFAVRPEGSVSTLKIQRTERGDSAVYLCASSLFSGVFHNEQFFGPGTRLTVL.

The V call is TRBV5-1, the J call TRBJ1-2; 7 positions match TRBD1. Germline V gene data show CDR1 as SGHRS and CDR2 as YFSETQ. The CDR3 has 13 residues. V shed 4 bases and J 3 bases; nucleotides not matched to a gene: 3. The DNA of the CDR3 is TGCGCCAGCAGCAATACAGGGGACTATGGCTACACCTTC. It is translated as CASSNTGDYGYTF.

The sample holds one count of this clone. J is TRBJ2-7 and V is TRBV7-2, with D maybe TRBD2 (6 bases). Trimming removed 0 bases from V and 2 bases from J, with 8 bases in between. The germline CDR1 and CDR2 sequences are SGHTA and FQGNSA. The CDR3 length is 14 residues. The CDR3 spells CASSLAAGPYEQYF. CDR3 nucleotide sequence: TGTGCCAGCAGCTTAGCAGCGGGCCCCTACGAGCAGTACTTC.

The chain uses TRBV19 and TRBJ2-5; D may match TRBD1 or TRBD2 (5 bases each). Germline assignment: CDR1 LNHDA and CDR2 SQIVND (reference sequence). The CDR3 length is 20 residues. Trimming pared 3 bases from V and 1 base from J, leaving 27 bases between. CDR3 DNA sequence: TGTGCCAGTAGTATCTTTCTCAGCGGTAAGGGCCAGAGGGGCCAAGAGACCCAGTACTTC. Its protein product is CASSIFLSGKGQRGQETQYF.

J is TRBJ1-2 and V is TRBV2; D remains unclear. This CDR3 contains 13 residues. Germline V lookup: CDR1 SNHLY, CDR2 FYNNEI. The V end lost 3 bases, the J end lost 2 bases, and 7 bases lay between the germline ends. CDR3 nucleotides: TGTGCCAGCAGTGAGGGCAGGAACTATGGCTACACCTTC. Its protein is CASSEGRNYGYTF.